Presented here are 9 T cell receptor beta chains from one specimen sequenced in a study of OX40 agonist ivuxolimab in advanced cancers. Measured with immunoSEQ multiplex PCR; TCRdb has only the in-frame clones, and not every one. Of tens of thousands of clones listed, roughly 86% are singletons. The material was CD4+ or CD8+ T cells sorted from blood, obtained in a trial of the OX40 agonist ivuxolimab. These receptors were obtained from an adult with an advanced solid tumor such as melanoma, head and neck, liver or kidney cancer.

V gene TRBV15 combines with J gene TRBJ2-7, with unresolved D. Trimming removed 3 bases from V and 2 bases from J, with 14 bases in between. Germline V gene data show CDR1 as LNHNV and CDR2 as YYDKDF (reference sequence). The CDR3 runs to 15 residues. This CDR3 reads CATSSGQASTYEQYF. The CDR3 bases are TGTGCCACCAGCAGTGGTCAGGCCTCTACCTACGAGCAGTACTTC.

This clone was seen only once. The rearrangement joins TRBV27 to TRBJ1-1, with D possibly matching TRBD1 (5 bases). V was cut by 6 bases and J by 1 base, with 9 bases left in between. The CDR3 is made up of 13 amino acids. The germline V gene encodes CDR1 MNHEY and CDR2 SMNVEV (reference sequence). DNA for the CDR3: TGTGCCAGCAGGGGGCAGCCGAACACTGAAGCTTTCTTT. Protein sequence: CASRGQPNTEAFF.

V usage is TRBV7-2 and J usage is TRBJ1-2; D call uncertain. The CDR3 totals 13 residues. Germline loops: CDR1 SGHTA, CDR2 FQGNSA. The V gene lost 0 bases and the J gene lost 7 bases, with 9 bases spanning the gap. The CDR3 sequence: CASSLAVDLGYTF. The CDR3 nucleotides are TGTGCCAGCAGCTTAGCAGTGGACCTTGGCTACACCTTC.

The chain links TRBV27 to TRBJ2-1, with TRBD2 identical over 8 bases. Trimming removed 7 bases from V and 1 base from J; junction bases left unmatched: 9. CDR3 length: 16 residues. CDR1 and CDR2 (germline): MNHEY, SMNVEV (reference sequence). Here the CDR3 reads CASTGGSANSYNEQFF. The CDR3 region has the DNA TGTGCCAGCACGGGGGGGAGCGCCAATTCCTACAATGAGCAGTTCTTC.

V usage is TRBV18 and J usage is TRBJ2-7, with 9 bases lining up with TRBD2. Trimming took 1 base from V and 7 from J; bases not matched to a gene: 5. The CDR3 loop spans 14 amino acids. Germline V gives CDR1 KGHSH, CDR2 LQKENI. The CDR3 protein is CASSPLAGEGEQYF. CDR3 in DNA: TGTGCCAGCTCACCACTAGCGGGAGAAGGAGAGCAGTACTTC. The complete variable domain, with remaining parts taken from reference TRBV18 and TRBJ2-7, reads NAGVMQNPRHLVRRRGQEARLRCSPMKGHSHVYWYRQLPEEGLKFMVYLQKENIIDESGMPKERFSAEFPKEGPSILRIQQVVRGDSAAYFCASSPLAGEGEQYFGPGTRLTVT.

V is TRBV7-6 and J is TRBJ1-3; no firm D call. There are 14 residues in the CDR3. Germline V gives CDR1 SGHVS, CDR2 FNYEAQ. Trimming removed 2 bases from V and 0 bases from J, with 5 bases in between. The CDR3 nucleotides read TGTGCCAGCAGCTTAAGCGACTCTGGAAACACCATATATTTT. This sequence encodes CASSLSDSGNTIYF.

The chain employs TRBV25-1 and TRBJ1-2; D unresolved. Germline V gene sequence: CDR1 MGHDK, CDR2 SYGVNS. This CDR3 is 14 amino acids long. Trimming removed 5 bases at V and 4 bases at J, with 14 bases between. The CDR3 DNA reads as TGTGCCAGCAGTTTTTCTCGGGAGTTCTATGGCTACACCTTC. Translated: CASSFSREFYGYTF.

The J gene is TRBJ2-3, the V gene TRBV5-5; TRBD2 matches 10 bases. Trimming at V came to 0 bases and at J to 3 bases, leaving 1 base not matched to a gene. From germline, CDR1 is SGHKS and CDR2 YYEKEE (reference sequence). The CDR3 extends over 15 amino acids. CDR3 nucleotides: TGTGCCAGCAGCTTGGATAGCGGGGGGACAGATACGCAGTATTTT. This codes for CASSLDSGGTDTQYF.

This chain links TRBV30 with TRBJ2-5; perhaps TRBD2 as D (5 bases). There are 18 residues in the CDR3. Trimming removed 2 bases from V and 2 bases from J, with 24 bases in between. Germline values: CDR1 GTSNPN, CDR2 SVGIG (reference sequence). Here the CDR3 reads CAWSWPTGRVGTQETQYF. Here the CDR3 DNA reads TGTGCCTGGAGTTGGCCCACCGGGCGGGTGGGAACGCAAGAGACCCAGTACTTC.